The present TCR beta chain was sequenced within a study of cytomegalovirus exposure and HLA in healthy donors. Looked up from germline, CDR1 is LGHNT and CDR2 is FRNRAP. The CDR3 is made up of 15 amino acids. V dropped 2 bases and J dropped 0 bases, with 11 bases sitting between them. The table came from immunoSEQ multiplex PCR; TCRdb's copy has only in-frame clones and leaves some out. The table lists more than 300,000 clones, just over 85% of them singletons, with about 0.8% in the top ten. The V and J genes are TRBV12-5 and TRBJ2-7; perhaps TRBD1 as D (6 bases). The specimen was PBMCs. The source is a woman between 18 and 30 years old in good health and CMV-seronegative. CDR3 amino acids: CASGLTGPSSYEQYF. In DNA form, the CDR3 reads TGTGCTAGTGGTTTGACAGGGCCGTCCTCCTACGAGCAGTACTTC.